A selection of T cell receptor beta chains follows, all from one sample in a study of cytomegalovirus exposure and HLA in healthy donors. The repertoire was sequenced with immunoSEQ multiplex PCR; TCRdb's copy has only in-frame clones and lacks some. This table has 220,000 or so clones, around 90% appearing once. The sequencing sample was made of PBMCs. All receptors derive from a woman between 18 and 29 years old in good health and CMV-seronegative. The CDR3 runs from the conserved cysteine through the conserved F or W. Each record gives: V gene, clone size, J gene, D gene, CDR3 protein, CDR3 DNA. D genes are given only for firm matches. Rows may omit the clone size; those that give it use once, few, many or a size class.

>TRBV5-6|.|TRBJ2-1|.
CASSLGVLTRGNEQFF
TGTGCCAGCAGCTTGGGGGTACTGACGCGGGGCAATGAGCAGTTCTTC
>TRBV10-3|.|TRBJ1-5|TRBD1
CAIRTGVNQPQHF
TGTGCCATCAGGACAGGGGTGAATCAGCCCCAGCATTTT
>TRBV19|.|TRBJ1-1|.
CASSMGRAFF
TGTGCCAGTAGTATGGGGCGAGCTTTCTTT
>TRBV18|.|TRBJ2-7|.
CASSPLVSSYEQYF
TGTGCCAGCTCACCACTTGTATCCTCCTACGAGCAGTACTTC
>TRBV10-3|.|TRBJ2-7|TRBD2
CAISRGLAYEQYF
TGTGCCATCAGCCGGGGACTAGCGTACGAGCAGTACTTC
>TRBV28|few|TRBJ1-1|.
CASSPGRASPEAFF
TGTGCCAGCAGTCCTGGCCGTGCATCGCCTGAAGCTTTCTTT
>TRBV12-2|.|TRBJ2-5|.
CASRLVGRQIRETQYF
TGTGCAAGTCGCTTAGTCGGGAGGCAGATCCGAGAGACCCAGTACTTC
>TRBV28|.|TRBJ1-5|.
CASTSPGGHQPQHF
TGTGCCAGCACCTCCCCCGGGGGGCACCAGCCCCAGCATTTT
>TRBV19|once|TRBJ1-2|.
CASSTDRYNYGYTF
TGTGCCAGTAGTACGGACAGATATAACTATGGCTACACCTTC
>TRBV9|.|TRBJ2-7|TRBD2
CASSVSGVGDEQYF
TGTGCCAGCAGCGTAAGCGGGGTTGGGGACGAGCAGTACTTC
>TRBV27|.|TRBJ2-3|TRBD2
CASSSREGLGLNTQYF
TGTGCCAGCAGTTCCCGGGAGGGCCTCGGGTTAAATACGCAGTATTTT
>TRBV9|once|TRBJ2-7|.
CASSVTGSSYEQYF
TGTGCCAGCAGCGTCACGGGTAGCTCCTACGAGCAGTACTTC
>TRBV19|.|TRBJ1-1|TRBD1
CATRRQGADTEAFF
TGTGCCACTAGGAGACAGGGGGCGGACACTGAAGCTTTCTTT
>TRBV28|.|TRBJ1-1|TRBD1
CASKPTGGFSLKAEAFF
TGTGCCAGCAAACCGACAGGGGGGTTTTCTCTCAAAGCTGAAGCTTTCTTT
>TRBV5-1|.|TRBJ1-2|.
CASSLDIGYGYTF
TGCGCCAGCAGCTTAGACATTGGCTATGGCTACACCTTC
>TRBV6-6|.|TRBJ1-1|.
CASSYPAGGTEAFF
TGTGCCAGCAGTTACCCCGCCGGGGGCACTGAAGCTTTCTTT
>TRBV4-1|.|TRBJ1-3|.
CASSQGPGSSGNTIYF
TGCGCCAGCAGCCAGGGCCCCGGGAGCTCTGGAAACACCATATATTTT
>TRBV5-1|.|TRBJ2-7|TRBD1
CASSLMTGLSYEQYF
TGCGCCAGCAGCTTGATGACAGGGCTCTCCTACGAGCAGTACTTC
>TRBV6-1|.|TRBJ2-5|.
CASRVAEPQETQYF
TGTGCCAGCAGAGTAGCGGAGCCCCAAGAGACCCAGTACTTC
>TRBV27|.|TRBJ1-5|TRBD1
CASSRYRDRGNQPQHF
TGTGCCAGCAGTCGGTACCGGGACAGAGGGAATCAGCCCCAGCATTTT
>TRBV5-1|.|TRBJ1-1|.
CASSLSGVGTEAFF
TGCGCCAGCAGCTTGTCGGGTGTCGGCACTGAAGCTTTCTTT
>TRBV6-5|.|TRBJ2-7|.
CASSRDSYEQYF
TGTGCCAGCAGCCGCGACAGTTACGAGCAGTACTTC
>TRBV30|.|TRBJ1-1|TRBD1
CAWNLGQGTEAFF
TGTGCCTGGAACCTCGGACAGGGCACTGAAGCTTTCTTT
>TRBV19|.|TRBJ2-7|TRBD1
CASSTTGGFSSYEQYF
TGTGCCAGTAGTACGACAGGGGGCTTTAGCTCCTACGAGCAGTACTTC
>TRBV30|.|TRBJ2-5|.
CAWNVVRGLTSLHQETQYF
TGTGCCTGGAACGTAGTCAGGGGCCTGACCTCCCTTCATCAAGAGACCCAGTACTTC
>TRBV19|.|TRBJ1-2|.
CARPLDYGYTF
TGTGCCAGGCCTCTAGACTATGGCTACACCTTC
>TRBV5-1|.|TRBJ2-2|TRBD1
CASSISGQGRLSTGELFF
TGCGCCAGCAGTATTTCGGGACAGGGAAGATTAAGCACCGGGGAGCTGTTTTTT
>TRBV4-1|.|TRBJ1-5|.
CASSQLSPSPNQPQHF
TGCGCCAGCAGCCAATTGAGTCCAAGCCCCAATCAGCCCCAGCATTTT
>TRBV6-5|once|TRBJ1-2|TRBD1
CASSYGRGSGYTF
TGTGCCAGCAGTTACGGCAGGGGGTCCGGCTACACCTTC
>TRBV5-1|.|TRBJ2-7|TRBD2
CASSLAGTSGRPSYEQYF
TGCGCCAGCAGCTTGGCCGGGACTAGCGGGAGACCCTCCTACGAGCAGTACTTC
>TRBV19|.|TRBJ1-1|.
CASIPGPGTEAFF
TGTGCCAGTATTCCAGGCCCTGGGACTGAAGCTTTCTTT
>TRBV6-1|.|TRBJ2-3|TRBD2
CASTLAGSTDTQYF
TGTGCCAGTACTCTAGCGGGTAGCACAGATACGCAGTATTTT
>TRBV5-1|.|TRBJ2-1|TRBD1
CASSLAGSQGGPYNEQFF
TGCGCCAGCAGCTTGGCGGGTTCACAGGGGGGACCCTACAATGAGCAGTTCTTC
>TRBV29-1|.|TRBJ2-6|TRBD1
CSVVRTGSGANVLTF
TGCAGCGTAGTACGGACAGGGTCTGGGGCCAACGTCCTGACTTTC
>TRBV30|.|TRBJ1-2|.
CAWGQIPLGGYTF
TGTGCCTGGGGACAGATCCCTTTGGGAGGCTACACCTTC
>TRBV27|.|TRBJ1-5|.
CASMKGGDWQPQHF
TGTGCCAGCATGAAGGGAGGGGATTGGCAGCCCCAGCATTTT
>TRBV6-1|.|TRBJ2-3|.
CASSESITSLSTDTQYF
TGTGCCAGCAGTGAATCGATTACTAGCCTTAGCACAGATACGCAGTATTTT
>TRBV30|.|TRBJ1-2|.
CAWEGGQNGYTF
TGTGCCTGGGAGGGGGGGCAGAATGGCTACACCTTC
>TRBV19|.|TRBJ1-6|TRBD1
CASSIGTGGNSPLHF
TGTGCCAGTAGTATCGGGACAGGGGGCAATTCACCCCTCCACTTT
>TRBV6-1|once|TRBJ1-2|.
CASSESSGGNYGYTF
TGTGCCAGCAGTGAATCGAGCGGGGGGAACTATGGCTACACCTTC
>TRBV28|.|TRBJ1-2|.
CASSDYAHGGVEYGYTF
TGTGCCAGCAGTGACTACGCGCATGGTGGGGTGGAATATGGCTACACCTTC
>TRBV11-3|.|TRBJ2-2|.
CASSRSTPRGMGTGELFF
TGTGCCAGCAGTCGATCTACCCCACGGGGTATGGGCACCGGGGAGCTGTTTTTT
>TRBV25-1|.|TRBJ1-2|TRBD1
CASSESTGDLYYGYTF
TGTGCCAGCAGTGAATCCACAGGGGACCTTTACTATGGCTACACCTTC
>TRBV5-1|.|TRBJ1-1|.
CASSLALDGVTEAFF
TGCGCCAGCAGCTTGGCTCTGGACGGGGTTACTGAAGCTTTCTTT
>TRBV30|.|TRBJ1-4|TRBD1
CAWTGGDEKLFF
TGTGCCTGGACAGGGGGCGATGAAAAACTGTTTTTT
>TRBV5-4|.|TRBJ2-1|.
CASSFEREPSLQFF
TGTGCCAGCAGCTTTGAGAGGGAGCCATCCCTGCAGTTCTTC
>TRBV2|.|TRBJ2-3|.
CASSLGQYTDTQYF
TGTGCCAGCAGCCTGGGACAATACACAGATACGCAGTATTTT
>TRBV6-6|.|TRBJ2-1|TRBD2
CASSYVGRPSVEQFF
TGTGCCAGCAGTTACGTCGGGAGGCCCAGTGTTGAGCAGTTCTTC
>TRBV5-1|.|TRBJ2-2|TRBD2
CASSRGLDSGNGELFF
TGCGCCAGCAGCCGCGGACTAGACAGCGGAAACGGGGAGCTGTTTTTT
>TRBV29-1|few|TRBJ2-3|.
CSVASTGTHTDTQYF
TGCAGCGTTGCCTCTACAGGTACCCACACAGATACGCAGTATTTT
>TRBV2|.|TRBJ1-2|.
CASSGTARSHNYGYTF
TGTGCCAGCAGTGGGACAGCACGAAGCCATAACTATGGCTACACCTTC
>TRBV5-1|.|TRBJ2-2|TRBD2
CASSTRTSGSLELFF
TGCGCCAGCAGCACACGGACTAGCGGGAGTTTGGAGCTGTTTTTT
>TRBV19|.|TRBJ2-1|TRBD2
CASSPPGLAFNEQFF
TGTGCCAGTAGTCCCCCGGGACTAGCCTTCAATGAGCAGTTCTTC
>TRBV2|.|TRBJ2-4|TRBD2
CASSDLRGGRVNIQYF
TGTGCCAGCAGTGATTTGAGGGGCGGGAGGGTCAACATTCAGTACTTC
>TRBV10-1|.|TRBJ1-5|.
CASLTITGNGLNQPQHF
TGCGCCAGTCTAACCATAACAGGGAATGGCCTTAATCAGCCCCAGCATTTT
>TRBV2|few|TRBJ1-2|.
CASREAGTSGGYGYTF
TGTGCCAGCAGGGAGGCCGGGACATCGGGTGGCTATGGCTACACCTTC
>TRBV19|.|TRBJ1-3|.
CASSMRVREGFSGNTIYF
TGTGCCAGTAGTATGCGTGTGCGGGAGGGGTTTTCTGGAAACACCATATATTTT
>TRBV20-1|.|TRBJ1-4|TRBD1
CSATPRGKLFF
TGCAGTGCTACCCCCAGGGGGAAACTGTTTTTT
>TRBV30|.|TRBJ2-3|TRBD2
CAWQMGLAATDTQYF
TGTGCCTGGCAAATGGGACTAGCTGCGACAGATACGCAGTATTTT
>TRBV25-1|.|TRBJ2-5|TRBD1
CASSDGSTGVGETQYF
TGTGCCAGCAGTGATGGCTCTACAGGGGTGGGGGAGACCCAGTACTTC